The 8 T cell receptor beta chains presented below share a single source sample, sequenced in a study of cytomegalovirus exposure and HLA in healthy donors. The PCR was carried out with 60 Vbeta primers and 13 Jbeta primers. Measured with immunoSEQ multiplex PCR; TCRdb has only the in-frame clones, and not every one. The table has approximately 160,000 clones, approximately 67% seen once. The sample comprised PBMCs. The receptor set was obtained from a woman between 18 and 30 years old in good health and CMV-seropositive.

The chain employs TRBV27 and TRBJ1-1, with 7 bases matching TRBD1. The germline gives CDR1 MNHEY, CDR2 SMNVEV (reference sequence). The CDR3 loop spans 14 amino acids. Trimming took 6 bases from V and 5 from J; bases not matched to a gene: 9. CDR3 sequence reads: CASSSRQGRTEAFF. CDR3 nucleotide sequence: TGTGCCAGCAGCTCAAGACAGGGAAGGACTGAAGCTTTCTTT.

The chain is built from TRBV7-2 and TRBJ2-1; D is uncertain. Germline values: CDR1 SGHTA, CDR2 FQGNSA. The CDR3 length is 13 residues. Trimming cost V 6 bases and J 0 bases, with 6 bases left between them. For the CDR3, the DNA is TGTGCCAGCAGGCGCCACTCCTACAATGAGCAGTTCTTC. Encoded protein: CASRRHSYNEQFF.

This clone was seen a few times. V and J are TRBV2 and TRBJ2-1; TRBD2 aligns across 10 bases. Per the germline V gene, CDR1 is SNHLY and CDR2 is FYNNEI. The CDR3 has 14 amino acids. Trimming at V came to 2 bases and at J to 6 bases, leaving 1 base not matched to a gene. The CDR3 DNA sequence: TGTGCCAGCAGTGAACGGACTAGCGGCAATGAGCAGTTCTTC. Its translation is CASSERTSGNEQFF.

The rearrangement joins TRBV9 to TRBJ1-1; 8 positions agree with TRBD1. This CDR3 is built from 13 residues. V lost 5 bases to trimming and J lost 3 bases; unmatched junction nucleotides: 3. Germline CDR1 and CDR2: SGDLS and YYNGEE. The CDR3 DNA sequence: TGTGCCAGCAGTGCCAGGGGGCACACTGAAGCTTTCTTT. It codes for CASSARGHTEAFF.

This sequence joins TRBV19 and TRBJ1-1; no clear D gene. V lost 6 bases and J lost 2, with 13 bases in between. The germline V gene has CDR1 LNHDA and CDR2 SQIVND (reference sequence). The CDR3 contains 14 residues. The CDR3 region has the DNA TGTGCCAGTAGATGGGGAGGGCTAAACACTGAAGCTTTCTTT. Amino acid sequence: CASRWGGLNTEAFF.

The rearrangement joins TRBV18 to TRBJ1-2; no reliable D call. Between the trimmed V and J ends, which lost 1 base and 0 bases, there was a span of 9 bases. The CDR3 spans 15 residues. Germline assignment: CDR1 KGHSH and CDR2 LQKENI. The CDR3, as DNA: TGTGCCAGCTCACCACGGGCACAGCCTAACTATGGCTACACCTTC. As protein: CASSPRAQPNYGYTF.

The V and J genes are TRBV10-1 and TRBJ2-6; the D gene is possibly TRBD1 (6 bases). The CDR3 extends over 18 amino acids. Trimming took 6 bases from V and 0 from J, leaving 18 bases between them. Per the germline V gene, CDR1 is WNHNN and CDR2 is SYGVQD (reference sequence). The CDR3 DNA sequence: TGCGCCAGCAGATCCGGGACACCGATACCCTCTGGGGCCAACGTCCTGACTTTC. Its translation: CASRSGTPIPSGANVLTF.

This chain uses TRBV27 with TRBJ2-2; D remains ambiguous. CDR1 MNHEY and CDR2 SMNVEV come from the germline V gene (reference sequence). Between the trimmed V and J ends, which lost 1 base and 1 base, there was a span of 10 bases. This CDR3 region has 16 residues. CDR3 protein: CASSLWLLGNTGELFF. The CDR3 DNA sequence: TGTGCCAGCAGTTTATGGCTCCTTGGGAACACCGGGGAGCTGTTTTTT.